Below, 29 T cell receptor beta chains from the same sample are listed, as sequenced in a study of immune heterogeneity within non-small cell lung tumors. The template for each sample was about 660 ng of genomic DNA, which had been extracted from bulk tumor tissue. Taken during surgery, several biopsies per primary tumor were spaced as far apart as possible within the tumor mass. Newly diagnosed with untreated non-small cell lung cancer, the patients underwent curative surgery. Multiplex PCR was performed with 32 V and 13 J primers, and it amplified TCR beta CDR3. TCRdb fed the multiplex PCR reads into MiXCR, producing one record per CDR3 protein. This table has thousands of distinct CDR3 sequences, 23% appearing once. The source material was lung tumor tissue. The origin of the receptors is a man in his fifties or sixties with non-small cell lung cancer.

This clonotype was detected only once. The genes are TRBV20-1 and TRBJ2-3, with D perhaps matching TRBD2 (5 bases). The CDR3 length is 14 residues. Germline assignment: CDR1 DFQATT and CDR2 SNEGSKA (reference sequence). The V end lost 4 bases, the J end lost 4 bases, and 15 bases lay between the germline ends. The CDR3 reads CSAILVYGADTQYF. In DNA form, the CDR3 reads TGCAGTGCTATCTTAGTCTACGGGGCAGATACGCAGTATTTT.

V usage is TRBV11-2 and J usage is TRBJ2-5, with D possibly matching TRBD2 (6 bases). V shed 0 bases and J shed 5 bases, with 10 bases lying between them. Germline values: CDR1 SGHAT, CDR2 FQNNGV. This CDR3 region has 14 residues. The CDR3 reads CASSLDGGRETQYF. For the CDR3, the DNA is TGTGCCAGCAGCTTAGATGGGGGGAGGGAGACCCAGTACTTC.

This clonotype was observed a few times. This rearrangement joins TRBV7-9 to TRBJ2-1; 11 bases fit TRBD1. The CDR3 has 15 amino acids. With 6 bases clipped from V and 3 bases from J, the junction kept 4 bases outside the gene matches. Germline lookup yields CDR1 SEHNR and CDR2 FQNEAQ (reference sequence). The CDR3 sequence is CASSTGTGGYNEQFF. The DNA of the CDR3 is TGTGCCAGCAGTACCGGGACAGGGGGCTACAATGAGCAGTTCTTC.

In its sample, this clonotype ranks as large (0.1 to 1%). The chain uses TRBV2 and TRBJ2-3; weak D call: TRBD1 (5 bases). This CDR3 is 15 amino acids long. CDR1 and CDR2 from the germline V gene are SNHLY and FYNNEI. Trimming pared 2 bases from V and 0 bases from J, leaving 9 bases between. The DNA for the CDR3 is TGTGCCAGCAGTGAATCAGGGTCTAGCACAGATACGCAGTATTTT. Residues: CASSESGSSTDTQYF.

This chain connects TRBV7-2 to TRBJ2-7; possible D gene TRBD2, 7 bases. The length of the CDR3 is 14 residues. Germline assignment: CDR1 SGHTA and CDR2 FQGNSA. Trimming shortened V by 1 base and J by 3 bases, and 10 bases separated the two germline ends. The CDR3 DNA follows: TGTGCCAGCAGCTTAGGGGGGGGCATCTACGAGCAGTACTTC. It yields the protein CASSLGGGIYEQYF.

The chain has TRBV4-1 and TRBJ1-5; D unresolved. The CDR3 contains 14 residues. Germline lookup yields CDR1 MGHRA and CDR2 YSYEKL. Trimming pared 0 bases from V and 4 bases from J, leaving 7 bases between. The CDR3 spells CASSQEGLNQPQHF. The CDR3 region has the DNA TGCGCCAGCAGCCAAGAAGGGCTTAATCAGCCCCAGCATTTT.

J is TRBJ2-2 and V is TRBV28, with D maybe TRBD2 (6 bases). V lost 2 bases and J lost 6, with 7 bases in between. The CDR3 length is 13 residues. Germline lookup yields CDR1 MDHEN and CDR2 SYDVKM. DNA of the CDR3: TGTGCCAGCAGTTTAGGAGGGGCCGGGGAGCTGTTTTTT. It is translated as CASSLGGAGELFF.

This clonotype qualifies as medium-sized (0.01 to 0.1%). The chain recombines TRBV7-8 with TRBJ2-7; possibly TRBD1 or TRBD2 for D (6 bases each). The CDR3 runs to 18 residues. Germline CDR1 is SGHVS and CDR2 is FQNEAQ. The ends were cut back, 2 bases at V and 6 bases at J, with 26 bases in the middle. CDR3 sequence reads: CASSLLVGAGHIPVEQYF. The CDR3, as DNA: TGTGCCAGCAGCTTACTCGTTGGGGCGGGACACATACCAGTCGAGCAGTACTTC. Drawing the rest from reference TRBV7-8 and TRBJ2-7, the complete variable domain is GAGVSQSPRYKVAKRGQDVALRCDPISGHVSLFWYQQALGQGPEFLTYFQNEAQLDKSGLPSDRFFAERPEGSVSTLKIQRTQQEDSAVYLCASSLLVGAGHIPVEQYFGPGTRLTVT.

The chain has TRBV5-5 and TRBJ2-5; 7 bases are shared with TRBD2. The CDR3 runs 16 residues. CDR1 and CDR2 (germline): SGHKS, YYEKEE (reference sequence). Trimming at V came to 5 bases and at J to 3 bases, leaving 13 bases not matched to a gene. CDR3 nucleotide sequence: TGTGCCAGCAGACAGTTACTGTACGGGACTAAAGAGACCCAGTACTTC. It codes for CASRQLLYGTKETQYF.

This clonotype was seen only a few times. The chain employs TRBV9 and TRBJ2-3; 7 positions match TRBD1. The J segment lost 2 bases and the V segment lost 4 bases, leaving 7 bases of the junction unmatched. Germline assignment: CDR1 SGDLS and CDR2 YYNGEE. The CDR3 totals 15 residues. CDR3 protein: CASSPWDSDTDTQYF. The DNA of the CDR3 is TGTGCCAGCAGCCCCTGGGACAGCGACACAGATACGCAGTATTTT.

This clonotype has only a few counts. The rearrangement links TRBV11-2 to TRBJ2-2; weak D call: TRBD1 (5 bases). The germline V gene encodes CDR1 SGHAT and CDR2 FQNNGV. The V end lost 4 bases, the J end lost 3 bases, and 9 bases lay between the germline ends. The CDR3 runs to 14 residues. The CDR3 DNA is TGTGCCAGCAGCTCAGAGACAGACACCGGGGAGCTGTTTTTT. As protein: CASSSETDTGELFF.

The chain combines TRBV19 with TRBJ2-7; possibly TRBD2 for D (6 bases). This CDR3 has 12 residues. Between the trimmed V and J ends, which lost 10 bases and 7 bases, there was a span of 17 bases. Germline CDR1 LNHDA, CDR2 SQIVND (reference sequence). The CDR3 sequence: CATLSSRGEQYF. The DNA for the CDR3 is TGTGCCACCTTATCCTCCCGGGGGGAGCAGTACTTC.

By share, this clonotype ranks as medium-sized. This sequence joins TRBV30 and TRBJ2-7, with no clear D. This CDR3 contains 13 residues. V was shortened by 4 bases and J by 1 base, with 11 bases between the two germline ends. Germline loops: CDR1 GTSNPN, CDR2 SVGIG (reference sequence). CDR3 sequence reads: CAWTGRYSYEQYF. CDR3 bases: TGTGCCTGGACCGGTCGGTATTCCTACGAGCAGTACTTC.

This chain links TRBV19 with TRBJ2-5, with D possibly TRBD1 on 5 matching bases. The V end was cut by 4 bases, the J end by 5 bases, with 17 bases between. Per germline, CDR1 LNHDA and CDR2 SQIVND (reference sequence). The CDR3 length is 15 residues. DNA of the CDR3: TGTGCCAGTAGTAAGTCTAGGGGCGTTTCGGAGACCCAGTACTTC. This sequence encodes CASSKSRGVSETQYF.

This chain uses TRBV20-1 with TRBJ1-1; D is uncertain. Per the germline V gene, CDR1 is DFQATT and CDR2 is SNEGSKA (reference sequence). The CDR3 extends over 12 amino acids. Deletions cut 3 bases from V and 3 bases from J, with 8 bases between. The CDR3 coding sequence is TGCAGTGCTAGGGCGCCGGACACTGAAGCTTTCTTT. This encodes CSARAPDTEAFF.

The chain couples TRBV6-5 to TRBJ2-1; D is uncertain. V shed 2 bases and J shed 3 bases, with 14 bases lying between them. This CDR3 has 16 amino acids. Looked up from germline, CDR1 is MNHEY and CDR2 is SVGAGI. The CDR3 DNA sequence: TGTGCCAGCAGTTACCGCCGGGCGCCCTTCTACAATGAGCAGTTCTTC. Translated, it gives CASSYRRAPFYNEQFF.

The rearrangement links TRBV6-4 to TRBJ2-7, with TRBD1 identical over 8 bases. Germline V gene sequence: CDR1 MRHNA, CDR2 SNTAGT. This CDR3 region has 13 residues. V shed 3 bases, J shed 3 bases, and the junction held 1 base outside the gene matches. The CDR3 region is CASSEDRVYEQYF. In nucleotides, the CDR3 is TGTGCCAGCAGTGAGGACAGGGTCTACGAGCAGTACTTC.

In this sample, this clonotype turned up a few times. The genes are TRBV2 and TRBJ1-1, with D possibly matching TRBD1 (5 bases). Between the trimmed V and J ends, which lost 7 bases and 0 bases, there was a span of 12 bases. Germline-derived CDR1 and CDR2 are SNHLY and FYNNEI. The CDR3 covers 14 residues. The CDR3 region has the DNA TGTGCCAGCAACCGGGACTTTCTGAACACTGAAGCTTTCTTT. Protein: CASNRDFLNTEAFF.

The table lists this clonotype with a few counts. Germline is not matched at one junction end, which may reflect a read error. V usage is TRBV4-1 and J usage is TRBJ2-5; no definite D call. Germline V gene sequence: CDR1 MGHRA, CDR2 YSYEKL. The CDR3 is 15 amino acids. The CDR3 DNA reads as TGCGCCAGCAGCCAAGTAAAGATATCCGGAGAGATCCAGTACTTC. Protein sequence: CASSQVKISGEIQYF.

By proportion, this clonotype is medium-sized. The chain employs TRBV6-1 and TRBJ2-7; TRBD2 aligns across 8 bases. The V gene's germline CDR1 is MNHNS and CDR2 SASEGT. This CDR3 has 17 residues. Germline trimming cut 7 bases from V and 2 bases from J; bases unmatched to any gene: 16. The CDR3 DNA reads as TGTGCCAGCACGGGGGGGCACCGTACGCGGTTAACCTACGAGCAGTACTTC. Translation gives CASTGGHRTRLTYEQYF.

This clonotype ranks as large. This chain joins TRBV27 and TRBJ2-2, with a possible D match to TRBD1 (5 bases). CDR1 is MNHEY, CDR2 SMNVEV, per germline (reference sequence). V lost 5 bases and J lost 9, with 16 bases in between. There are 14 residues in the CDR3. The CDR3 coding sequence is TGTGCCAGCAGTCCCACCCAACAGGTCTGGGAGCTGTTTTTT. Amino acid sequence: CASSPTQQVWELFF.

V is TRBV5-1 and J is TRBJ2-3; D remains unclear. Germline lookup yields CDR1 SGHRS and CDR2 YFSETQ. CDR3 length equals 15 residues. The V end lost 7 bases, the J end lost 0 bases, and 15 bases lay between the germline ends. The CDR3 nucleotides are TGCGCCAGCCACTTCTCAACCACTAGCACAGATACGCAGTATTTT. This translates into CASHFSTTSTDTQYF. The whole variable domain, remainder taken from reference TRBV5-1 and TRBJ2-3, is KAGVTQTPRYLIKTRGQQVTLSCSPISGHRSVSWYQQTPGQGLQFLFEYFSETQRNKGNFPGRFSGRQFSNSRSEMNVSTLELGDSALYLCASHFSTTSTDTQYFGPGTRLTVL.

This clonotype was seen a handful of times. The rearrangement uses TRBV6-1 and TRBJ1-5; D gene ambiguous. CDR1 and CDR2 from the germline V gene are MNHNS and SASEGT. V dropped 6 bases and J dropped 8 bases, with 11 bases sitting between them. The CDR3 length is 12 residues. The CDR3 loop is CASRTGTKPQHF. In DNA, the CDR3 is TGTGCCAGCAGGACTGGAACTAAGCCCCAGCATTTT.

The table lists this clonotype with a count of one. The rearrangement uses TRBV11-2 and TRBJ2-7; D gene uncertain. In germline, CDR1 is SGHAT, CDR2 FQNNGV. This CDR3 region has 14 residues. V shed 1 base and J shed 3 bases, with 10 bases lying between them. In nucleotides, the CDR3 is TGTGCCAGCAGCTTAGGCCATTCCAGCTACGAGCAGTACGTC. Translation: CASSLGHSSYEQYV.

The CDR3 reads CASMAGGRGEQFF. CDR3 bases: TGTGCCAGCATGGCGGGAGGCCGTGGTGAGCAGTTCTTC. The chain is built from TRBV3-1 and TRBJ2-1; 8 positions agree with TRBD2. Germline trimming cut 7 bases from V and 9 bases from J; bases unmatched to any gene: 8. CDR1 is LGHDT and CDR2 is YNNKEL in the germline V gene (reference sequence). CDR3 length: 13 amino acids.

The rearrangement links TRBV29-1 to TRBJ2-3, with 8 bases matching TRBD2. This CDR3 spans 14 amino acids. Germline lookup yields CDR1 SQVTM and CDR2 ANQGSEA. Germline trimming cut 7 bases from V and 0 bases from J; bases unmatched to any gene: 6. CDR3 in amino acids: CSADSGVSTDTQYF. As DNA, the CDR3 is TGCAGCGCCGATAGCGGGGTTAGCACAGATACGCAGTATTTT.

In its sample, this clonotype is medium-sized. This chain uses TRBV6-1 with TRBJ2-7; D is tentatively TRBD1 or TRBD2 (5 bases each). Trimming cost V 7 bases and J 1 base, with 20 bases left between them. Germline CDR1 and CDR2: MNHNS and SASEGT. This CDR3 has 16 residues. The CDR3, as DNA: TGTGCCAGCACTCCTGGGGGTGTGAGGGCTTCCTACGAGCAGTACTTC. Its translation: CASTPGGVRASYEQYF.

The CDR3 DNA is TGTGCCAGCCTCTTGAGTGGGACAGGCGTTAAAGAGACCCAGTACTTC. Translation: CASLLSGTGVKETQYF. The rearrangement links TRBV28 to TRBJ2-5, with 8 bases aligning to TRBD1. Germline V gene data show CDR1 as MDHEN and CDR2 as SYDVKM. The CDR3 is 16 residues long. Trimming cost V 8 bases and J 3 bases; bases outside gene matches: 14.

This chain's CDR3 is CASSLLAGNNEQFF. DNA for the CDR3: TGCGCCAGCAGCTTACTAGCGGGAAACAATGAGCAGTTCTTC. V gene TRBV5-1 combines with J gene TRBJ2-1, with 10 bases lining up with TRBD2. The CDR3 extends over 14 amino acids. With V trimmed by 2 bases and J by 5 bases, 1 base remained unmatched. Germline loops: CDR1 SGHRS, CDR2 YFSETQ.